This T cell receptor (beta chain) was recovered during a study of blood T cell repertoires in COVID-19. This table comes from immunoSEQ multiplex PCR, and its TCRdb copy is limited to in-frame clones, with some not included. The sample yields approximately 120,000 clones, roughly four fifths seen once. The germline V gene has CDR1 SNHLY and CDR2 FYNNEI. The V segment lost 0 bases and the J segment 4 bases; nucleotides outside the gene matches: 1. This CDR3 region has 14 residues. There are a few counts of this clone. V gene TRBV2 combines with J gene TRBJ2-5, with TRBD2 matching over 8 bases. The clonotype originates from a young man who had recovered from COVID-19. Sequenced material: PBMCs or T cells enriched from blood (not recorded which). The CDR3 DNA sequence: TGTGCCAGCAGTGAAGCTAGCGGGGCAGAGACCCAGTACTTC. It is translated as CASSEASGAETQYF.